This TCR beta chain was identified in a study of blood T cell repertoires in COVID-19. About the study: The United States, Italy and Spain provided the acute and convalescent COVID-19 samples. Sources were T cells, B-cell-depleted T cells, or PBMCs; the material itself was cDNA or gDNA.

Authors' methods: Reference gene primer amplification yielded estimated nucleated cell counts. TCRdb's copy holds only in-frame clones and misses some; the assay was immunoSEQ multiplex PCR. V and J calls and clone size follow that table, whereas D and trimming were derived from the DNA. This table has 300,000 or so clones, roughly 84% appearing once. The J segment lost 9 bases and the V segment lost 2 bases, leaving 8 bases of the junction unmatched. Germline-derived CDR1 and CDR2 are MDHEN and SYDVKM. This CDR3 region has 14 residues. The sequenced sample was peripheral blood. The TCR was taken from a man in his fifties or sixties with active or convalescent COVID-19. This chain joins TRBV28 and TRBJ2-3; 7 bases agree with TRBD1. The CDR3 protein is CASSLPRQGGTQYF. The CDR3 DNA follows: TGTGCCAGCAGTTTACCCCGACAGGGTGGAACGCAGTATTTT.